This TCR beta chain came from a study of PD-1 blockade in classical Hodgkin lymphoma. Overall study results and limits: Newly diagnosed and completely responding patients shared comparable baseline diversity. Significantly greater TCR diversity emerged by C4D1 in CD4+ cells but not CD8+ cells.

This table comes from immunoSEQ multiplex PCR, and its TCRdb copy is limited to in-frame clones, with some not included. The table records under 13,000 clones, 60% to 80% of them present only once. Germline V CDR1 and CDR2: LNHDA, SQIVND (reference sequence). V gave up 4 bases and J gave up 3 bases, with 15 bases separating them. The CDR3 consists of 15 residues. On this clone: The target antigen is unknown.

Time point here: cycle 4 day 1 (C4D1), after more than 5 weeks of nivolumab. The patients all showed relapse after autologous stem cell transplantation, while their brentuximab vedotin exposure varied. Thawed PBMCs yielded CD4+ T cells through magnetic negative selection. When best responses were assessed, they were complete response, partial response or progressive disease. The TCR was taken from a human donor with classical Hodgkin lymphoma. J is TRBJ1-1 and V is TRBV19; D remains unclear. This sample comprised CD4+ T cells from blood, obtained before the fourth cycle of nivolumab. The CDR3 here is CASSTNRPGHTEAFF. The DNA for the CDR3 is TGTGCCAGTAGTACTAACCGGCCGGGCCACACTGAAGCTTTCTTT.